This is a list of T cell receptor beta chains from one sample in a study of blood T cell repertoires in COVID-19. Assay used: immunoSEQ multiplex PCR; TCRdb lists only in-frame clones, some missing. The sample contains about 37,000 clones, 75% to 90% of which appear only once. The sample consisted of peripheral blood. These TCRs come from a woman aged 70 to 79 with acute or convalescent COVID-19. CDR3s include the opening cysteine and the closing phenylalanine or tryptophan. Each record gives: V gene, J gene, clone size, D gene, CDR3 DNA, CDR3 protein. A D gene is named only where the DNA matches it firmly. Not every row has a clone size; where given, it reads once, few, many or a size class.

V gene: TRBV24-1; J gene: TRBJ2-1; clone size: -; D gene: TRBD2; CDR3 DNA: TGTGCCACCAGTGATGTAGCGGGAGTGGCACAGTACAATGAGCAGTTCTTC; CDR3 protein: CATSDVAGVAQYNEQFF
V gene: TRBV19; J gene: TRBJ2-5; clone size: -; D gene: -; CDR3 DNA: TGTGCCAGTAGTCCTCGCCCCCCGGGGCAAGAGACCCAGTACTTC; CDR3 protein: CASSPRPPGQETQYF
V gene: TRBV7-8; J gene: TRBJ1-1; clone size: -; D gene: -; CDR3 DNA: TGTGCCAGCAGCTTAGGACAGCCGAACACTGAAGCTTTCTTT; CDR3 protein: CASSLGQPNTEAFF
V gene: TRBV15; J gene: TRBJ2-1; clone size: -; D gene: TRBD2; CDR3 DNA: TGTGCCACCAGCAGAGAAGCGGGAGGGCCAAGGGAGCAGTTCTTC; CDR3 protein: CATSREAGGPREQFF
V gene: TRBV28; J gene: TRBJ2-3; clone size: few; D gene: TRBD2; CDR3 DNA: TGTGCCAGCAGAACCCTAATTACTAGCGGGAGCCTCACAGATACGCAGTATTTT; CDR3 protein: CASRTLITSGSLTDTQYF
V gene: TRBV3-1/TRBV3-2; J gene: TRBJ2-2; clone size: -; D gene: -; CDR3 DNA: TGTGCCAGCAGCCCATTCACCGGGGAGCTGTTTTTT; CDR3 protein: CASSPFTGELFF
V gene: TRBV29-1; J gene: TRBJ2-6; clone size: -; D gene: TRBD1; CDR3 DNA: TGCAGCGTTGAAGAGAGGGGGGACAGGGGGCCTTATGGCTCTGGGGCCAACGTCCTGACTTTC; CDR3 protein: CSVEERGDRGPYGSGANVLTF
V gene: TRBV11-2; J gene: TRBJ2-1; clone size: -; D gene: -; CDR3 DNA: TGTGCCAGCAGCTTAGTGCAGGGGCCTCTGAATGAGCAGTTCTTC; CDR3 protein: CASSLVQGPLNEQFF
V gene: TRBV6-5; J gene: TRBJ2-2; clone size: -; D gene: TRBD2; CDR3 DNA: TGTGCCAGCTCAGTTGCGGGAGGGAACACCGGGGAGCTGTTTTTT; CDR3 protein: CASSVAGGNTGELFF
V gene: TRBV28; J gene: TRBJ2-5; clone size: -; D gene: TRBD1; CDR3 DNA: TGTGCCAGCAGTCTAGACAGGGTCCTGGAGACCCAGTACTTC; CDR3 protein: CASSLDRVLETQYF
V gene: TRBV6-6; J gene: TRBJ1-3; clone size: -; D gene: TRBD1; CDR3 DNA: TGTGCCAGCAGTTACCGGACAGGGCCTGGAAACACCATATATTTT; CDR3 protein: CASSYRTGPGNTIYF
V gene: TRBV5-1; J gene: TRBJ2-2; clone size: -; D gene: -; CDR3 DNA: TGCGCCAGCAGCTTGGCTTACGGGTCTGAGACCGGGGAGCTGTTTTTT; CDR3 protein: CASSLAYGSETGELFF
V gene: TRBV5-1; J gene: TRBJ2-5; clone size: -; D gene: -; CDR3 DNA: TGCGCCAGCAGCTTGGCTCCAGGGGCAGGGGGGTCGGAGACCCAGTACTTC; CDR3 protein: CASSLAPGAGGSETQYF
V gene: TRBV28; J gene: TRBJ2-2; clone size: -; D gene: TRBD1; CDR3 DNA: TGTGCCAGCAGTTTGGGGACAGGGGGCCTCACCGGGGAGCTGTTTTTT; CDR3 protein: CASSLGTGGLTGELFF
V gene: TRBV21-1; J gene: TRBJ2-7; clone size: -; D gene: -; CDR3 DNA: TGTGCCAGCAGCAAAGGTAAGAAACTAGCGGGATTGCCCTACGAGCAGTACTTC; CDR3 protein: CASSKGKKLAGLPYEQYF
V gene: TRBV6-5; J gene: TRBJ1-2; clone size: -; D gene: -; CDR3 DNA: TGTGCCAGCAGGAGATCAGGGGATGATGGCTACACCTTC; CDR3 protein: CASRRSGDDGYTF
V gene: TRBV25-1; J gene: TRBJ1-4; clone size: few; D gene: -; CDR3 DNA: TGTGCCAGCAGTGAAATGCGGGGAACTAATGAAAAACTGTTTTTT; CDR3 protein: CASSEMRGTNEKLFF
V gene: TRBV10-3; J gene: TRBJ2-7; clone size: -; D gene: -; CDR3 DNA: TGTGCCATCAGTGAGCCTATAGGCGGGGCCTACGAGCAGTACTTC; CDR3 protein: CAISEPIGGAYEQYF
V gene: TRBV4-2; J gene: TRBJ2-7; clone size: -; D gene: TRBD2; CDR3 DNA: TGTGCCAGCAGCCAAGTCGGCGCGGGGGGGCTCAACGAGCAGTACTTC; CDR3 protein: CASSQVGAGGLNEQYF
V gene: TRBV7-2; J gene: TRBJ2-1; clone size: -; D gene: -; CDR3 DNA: TGTGCCAGCAGCTCATTTAGCGGACCCTACAATGAGCAGTTCTTC; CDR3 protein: CASSSFSGPYNEQFF
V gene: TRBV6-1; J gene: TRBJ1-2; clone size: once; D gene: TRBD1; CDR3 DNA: TGTGCCAGCAGTGCCCCTCCTCACAGGGGGGGGTTTGGCTACACCTTC; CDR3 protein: CASSAPPHRGGFGYTF
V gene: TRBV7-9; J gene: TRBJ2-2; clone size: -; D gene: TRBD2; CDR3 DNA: TGTGCCAGCAGCTCCGCGGGAGGGCCCGGGGAGCTGTTTTTT; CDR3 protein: CASSSAGGPGELFF
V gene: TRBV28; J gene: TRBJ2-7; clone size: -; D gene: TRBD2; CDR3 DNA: TGTGCCAGCAGCAGCGGGAGGGCTGGGGAGCAGTACTTC; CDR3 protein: CASSSGRAGEQYF
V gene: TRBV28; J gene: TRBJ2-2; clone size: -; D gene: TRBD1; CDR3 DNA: TGTGCCAGCAGTTTCTATACAGGGGTTAACACCGGGGAGCTGTTTTTT; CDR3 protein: CASSFYTGVNTGELFF
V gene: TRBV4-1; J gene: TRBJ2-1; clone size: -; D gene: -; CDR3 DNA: TGCGCCAGCAGCCACCCCTGGGGGGAGTCGTCCTACAATGAGCAGTTCTTC; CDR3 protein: CASSHPWGESSYNEQFF
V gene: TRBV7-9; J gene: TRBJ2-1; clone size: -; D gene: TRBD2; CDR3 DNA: TGTGCCAGCAGTGAGAGCGGGGGGAACGCCTACAATGAGCAGTTCTTC; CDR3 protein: CASSESGGNAYNEQFF
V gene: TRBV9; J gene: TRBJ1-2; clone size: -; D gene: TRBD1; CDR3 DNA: TGTGCCAGCAGCGCGACAGGGGATGGCTACACCTTC; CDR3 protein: CASSATGDGYTF
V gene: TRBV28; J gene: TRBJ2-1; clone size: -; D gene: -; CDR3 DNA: TGTGCCAGCAATACAGGGAATGAGCAGTTCTTC; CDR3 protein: CASNTGNEQFF